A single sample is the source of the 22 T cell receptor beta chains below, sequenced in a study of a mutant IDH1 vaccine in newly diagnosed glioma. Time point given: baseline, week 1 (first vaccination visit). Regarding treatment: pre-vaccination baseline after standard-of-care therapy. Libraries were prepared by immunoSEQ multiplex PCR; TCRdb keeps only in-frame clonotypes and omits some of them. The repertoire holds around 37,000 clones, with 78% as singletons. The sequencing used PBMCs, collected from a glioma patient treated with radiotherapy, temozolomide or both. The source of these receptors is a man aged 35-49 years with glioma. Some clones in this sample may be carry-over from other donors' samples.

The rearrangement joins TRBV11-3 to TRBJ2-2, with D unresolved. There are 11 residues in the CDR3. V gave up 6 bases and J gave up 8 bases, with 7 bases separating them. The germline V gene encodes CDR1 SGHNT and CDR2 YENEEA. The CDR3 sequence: CASSAPGELFF. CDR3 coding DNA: TGTGCCAGCAGTGCCCCTGGGGAGCTGTTTTTT.

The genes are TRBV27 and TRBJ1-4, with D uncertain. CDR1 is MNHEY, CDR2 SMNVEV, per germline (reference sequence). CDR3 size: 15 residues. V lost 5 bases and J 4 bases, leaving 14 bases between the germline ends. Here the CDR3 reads CASSPTSRNNEKLFF. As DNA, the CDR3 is TGTGCCAGCAGTCCTACTTCACGGAATAATGAAAAACTGTTTTTT.

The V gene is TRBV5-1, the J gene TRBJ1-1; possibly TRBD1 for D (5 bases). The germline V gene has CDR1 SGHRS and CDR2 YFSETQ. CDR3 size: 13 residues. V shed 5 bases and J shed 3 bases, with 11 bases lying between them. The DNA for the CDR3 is TGCGCCAGCAGTCAACAGGAGTACACTGAAGCTTTCTTT. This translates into CASSQQEYTEAFF. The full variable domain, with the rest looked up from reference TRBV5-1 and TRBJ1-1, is KAGVTQTPRYLIKTRGQQVTLSCSPISGHRSVSWYQQTPGQGLQFLFEYFSETQRNKGNFPGRFSGRQFSNSRSEMNVSTLELGDSALYLCASSQQEYTEAFFGQGTRLTVV.

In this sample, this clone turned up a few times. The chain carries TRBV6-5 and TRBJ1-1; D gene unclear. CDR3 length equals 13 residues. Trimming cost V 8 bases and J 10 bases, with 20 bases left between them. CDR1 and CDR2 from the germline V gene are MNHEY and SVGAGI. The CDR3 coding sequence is TGTGCCAGCGCGGGGAATCGGCTAGGAGGAGCTTTCTTT. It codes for CASAGNRLGGAFF.

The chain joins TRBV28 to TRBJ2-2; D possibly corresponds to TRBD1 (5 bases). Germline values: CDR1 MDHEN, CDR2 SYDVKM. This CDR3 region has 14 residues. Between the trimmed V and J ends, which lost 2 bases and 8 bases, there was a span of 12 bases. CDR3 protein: CASSLVRETGELFF. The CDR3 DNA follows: TGTGCCAGCAGTTTAGTCAGGGAAACAGGGGAGCTGTTTTTT.

DNA of the CDR3: TGTGCCAGCAGCTTAGCTTCCGGAGGTTCACATACGCAGTATTTT. This encodes CASSLASGGSHTQYF. The rearrangement joins TRBV7-2 to TRBJ2-3; TRBD2 might be the D (5 bases). The CDR3 extends over 15 amino acids. V dropped 0 bases and J dropped 7 bases, with 14 bases sitting between them. The germline CDR1 and CDR2 sequences are SGHTA and FQGNSA.

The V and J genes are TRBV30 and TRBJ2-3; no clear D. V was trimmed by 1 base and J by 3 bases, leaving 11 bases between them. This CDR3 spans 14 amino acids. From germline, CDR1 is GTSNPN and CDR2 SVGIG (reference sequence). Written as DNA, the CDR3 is TGTGCCTGGAGTGGGGAAACCCTGACAGATACGCAGTATTTT. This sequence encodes CAWSGETLTDTQYF. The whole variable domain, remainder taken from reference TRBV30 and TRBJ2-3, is SQTIHQWPATLVQPVGSPLSLECTVEGTSNPNLYWYRQAAGRGLQLLFYSVGIGQISSEVPQNLSASRPQDRQFILSSKKLLLSDSGFYLCAWSGETLTDTQYFGPGTRLTVL.

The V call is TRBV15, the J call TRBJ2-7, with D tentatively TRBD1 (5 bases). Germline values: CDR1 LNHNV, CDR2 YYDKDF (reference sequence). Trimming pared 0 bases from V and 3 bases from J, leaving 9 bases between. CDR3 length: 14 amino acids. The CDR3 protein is CATSRDDSHYEQYF. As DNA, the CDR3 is TGTGCCACCAGCAGAGATGACAGCCACTACGAGCAGTACTTC.

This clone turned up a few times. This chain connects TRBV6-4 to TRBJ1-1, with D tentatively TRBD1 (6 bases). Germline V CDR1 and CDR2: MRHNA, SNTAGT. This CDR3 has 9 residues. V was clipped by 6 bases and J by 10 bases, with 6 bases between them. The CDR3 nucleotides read TGTGCCAGCAGACAGGGAGCTTTCTTT. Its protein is CASRQGAFF.

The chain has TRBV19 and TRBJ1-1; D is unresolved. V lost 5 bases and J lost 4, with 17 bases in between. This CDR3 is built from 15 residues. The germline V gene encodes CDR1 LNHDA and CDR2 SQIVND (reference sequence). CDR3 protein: CASSPRAGETTEAFF. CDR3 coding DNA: TGTGCCAGTAGTCCCCGGGCCGGAGAGACCACTGAAGCTTTCTTT.

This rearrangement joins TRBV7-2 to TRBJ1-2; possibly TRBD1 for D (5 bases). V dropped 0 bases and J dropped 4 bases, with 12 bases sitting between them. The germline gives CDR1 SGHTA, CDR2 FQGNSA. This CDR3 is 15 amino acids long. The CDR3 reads CASSLALGHLYGYTF. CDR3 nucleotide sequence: TGTGCCAGCAGCTTAGCGCTCGGACACCTCTATGGCTACACCTTC.

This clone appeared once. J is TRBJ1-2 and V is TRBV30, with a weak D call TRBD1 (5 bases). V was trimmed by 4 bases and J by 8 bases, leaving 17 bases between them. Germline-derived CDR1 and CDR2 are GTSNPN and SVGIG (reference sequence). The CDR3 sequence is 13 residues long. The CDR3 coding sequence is TGTGCCTGGACGGCAGGGATCTCGAGGGGCTACACCTTC. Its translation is CAWTAGISRGYTF.

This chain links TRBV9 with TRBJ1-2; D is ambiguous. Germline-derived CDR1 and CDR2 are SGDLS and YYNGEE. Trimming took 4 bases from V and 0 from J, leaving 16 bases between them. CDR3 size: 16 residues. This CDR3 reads CASSPRRRRANYGYTF. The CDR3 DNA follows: TGTGCCAGCAGCCCCCGAAGAAGAAGAGCTAACTATGGCTACACCTTC. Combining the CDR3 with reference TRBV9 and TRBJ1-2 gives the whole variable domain DSGVTQTPKHLITATGQRVTLRCSPRSGDLSVYWYQQSLDQGLQFLIQYYNGEERAKGNILERFSAQQFPDLHSELNLSSLELGDSALYFCASSPRRRRANYGYTFGSGTRLTVV.

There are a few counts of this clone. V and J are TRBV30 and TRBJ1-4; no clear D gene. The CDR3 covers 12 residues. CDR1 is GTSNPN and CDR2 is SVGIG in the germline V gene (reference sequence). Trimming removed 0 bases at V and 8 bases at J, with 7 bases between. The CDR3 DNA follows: TGTGCCTGGAGTGTAACAGAGGAAAAACTGTTTTTT. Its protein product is CAWSVTEEKLFF.

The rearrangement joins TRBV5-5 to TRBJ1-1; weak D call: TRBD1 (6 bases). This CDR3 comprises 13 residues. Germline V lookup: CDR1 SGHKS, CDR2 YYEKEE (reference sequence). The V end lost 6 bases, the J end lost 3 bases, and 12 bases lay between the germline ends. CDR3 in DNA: TGTGCCAGCACTAACAGGGTGGACACTGAAGCTTTCTTT. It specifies CASTNRVDTEAFF.

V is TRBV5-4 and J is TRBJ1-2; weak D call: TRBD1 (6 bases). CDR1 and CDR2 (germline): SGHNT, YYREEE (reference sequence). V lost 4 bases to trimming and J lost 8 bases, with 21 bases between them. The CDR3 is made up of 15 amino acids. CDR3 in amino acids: CASSGRGSRGPGYTF. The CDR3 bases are TGTGCCAGCAGCGGGAGGGGGTCCCGGGGTCCCGGCTACACCTTC. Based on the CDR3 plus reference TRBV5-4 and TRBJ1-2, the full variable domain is ETGVTQSPTHLIKTRGQQVTLRCSSQSGHNTVSWYQQALGQGPQFIFQYYREEENGRGNFPPRFSGLQFPNYSSELNVNALELDDSALYLCASSGRGSRGPGYTFGSGTRLTVV.

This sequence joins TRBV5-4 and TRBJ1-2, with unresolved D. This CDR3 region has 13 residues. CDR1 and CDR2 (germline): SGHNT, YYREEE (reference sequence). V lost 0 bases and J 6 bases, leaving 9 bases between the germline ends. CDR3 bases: TGTGCCAGCAGCTTGGATGCGGGGAATGGCTACACCTTC. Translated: CASSLDAGNGYTF.

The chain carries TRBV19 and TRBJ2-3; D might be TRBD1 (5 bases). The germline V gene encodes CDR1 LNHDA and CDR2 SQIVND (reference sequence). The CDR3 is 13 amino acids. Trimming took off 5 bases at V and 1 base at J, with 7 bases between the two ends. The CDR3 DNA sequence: TGTGCCAGTAGTGCGACAGGCACAGATACGCAGTATTTT. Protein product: CASSATGTDTQYF. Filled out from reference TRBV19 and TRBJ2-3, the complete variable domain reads DGGITQSPKYLFRKEGQNVTLSCEQNLNHDAMYWYRQDPGQGLRLIYYSQIVNDFQKGDIAEGYSVSREKKESFPLTVTSAQKNPTAFYLCASSATGTDTQYFGPGTRLTVL.

The CDR3 DNA reads TGCGCCAGCAGTCAACTCAAATGGGTGAATTTTGTGGGCACCATATATTTT. Its translation: CASSQLKWVNFVGTIYF. J is TRBJ1-3 and V is TRBV23-1; D is ambiguous. TRBV23-1 is labeled an ORF, and its function is uncertain. Trimming took 2 bases from V and 9 from J, leaving 23 bases between them. The length of the CDR3 is 17 residues.

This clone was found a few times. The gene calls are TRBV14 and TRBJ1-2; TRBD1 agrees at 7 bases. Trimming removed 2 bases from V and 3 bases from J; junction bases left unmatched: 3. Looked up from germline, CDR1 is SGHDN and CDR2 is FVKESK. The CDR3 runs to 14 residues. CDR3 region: CASSQNRGDYGYTF. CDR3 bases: TGTGCCAGCAGCCAAAACAGGGGCGACTATGGCTACACCTTC.

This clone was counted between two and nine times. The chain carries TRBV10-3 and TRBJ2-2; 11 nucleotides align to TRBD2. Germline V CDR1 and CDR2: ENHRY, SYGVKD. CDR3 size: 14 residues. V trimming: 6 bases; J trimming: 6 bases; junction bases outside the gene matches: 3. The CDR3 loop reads CAISGTSGPGELFF. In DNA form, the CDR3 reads TGTGCCATCAGCGGGACTAGCGGCCCCGGGGAGCTGTTTTTT.

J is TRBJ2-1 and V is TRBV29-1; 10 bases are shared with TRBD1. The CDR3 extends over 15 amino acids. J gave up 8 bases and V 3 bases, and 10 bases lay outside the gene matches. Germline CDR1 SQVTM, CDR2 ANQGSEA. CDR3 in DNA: TGCAGCGTTGATTTTGGGACAGGGGTAGGTGATGAGCAGTTCTTC. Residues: CSVDFGTGVGDEQFF.